The entry below describes one T cell receptor (beta chain). Trimming left V 4 bases short and J 4 bases short, with 18 bases between. The CDR3 has 16 residues. Germline V gene data show CDR1 as SGHRS and CDR2 as YFSETQ. This specimen belongs to a study of cytomegalovirus exposure and HLA in healthy donors. 13 Jbeta primers and 60 Vbeta primers were used for the PCR. Clones were read by immunoSEQ multiplex PCR, and TCRdb kept only the in-frame ones, dropping some. This repertoire comprises about 160,000 clones; its ten largest clones make up 1% to 1.5%. The specimen sequenced was PBMCs. The gene calls are TRBV5-1 and TRBJ2-1, with a weak D call TRBD2 (6 bases). This TCR was sampled from a woman in her sixties in good health and CMV-seronegative. The CDR3 here is CASSPGTSAGYNEQFF. CDR3 DNA: TGCGCCAGCAGCCCAGGGACTTCAGCGGGTTACAATGAGCAGTTCTTC.